These T cell receptor beta chains were read from a single sample in a study of blood T cells in healthy people across ages. Using its own MiXCR run on the 5' RACE reads, TCRdb lists one record per CDR3 protein. Among about 730,000 distinct CDR3 sequences listed, about 42% were seen once. The specimen was blood. These receptors were taken from a woman in her fifties or sixties in good health. CDR3s include the opening cysteine and the closing phenylalanine or tryptophan. A D gene is named only where the DNA matches it firmly. Some rows have no size entry. The others give once, few or many, or a class for an expanded clone.

v_call	d_call	clone_size	j_call	cdr3_nt	cdr3_aa
TRBV7-6	TRBD2	-	TRBJ2-7	TGTGCCAGCAGCCCGAGGGGGACTAGCGACCCGAGCCTCTACGAGCAGTACTTC	CASSPRGTSDPSLYEQYF
TRBV5-6	-	-	TRBJ1-2	TGTGCCAGCAGCTTAGAGGGAGTGGGCTATGGCTACACCTTC	CASSLEGVGYGYTF
TRBV10-3	-	few	TRBJ2-5	TGTGCCATCAGTGAACAGCTTGGGGAGACCCAGTACTTC	CAISEQLGETQYF
TRBV6-2/TRBV6-3	TRBD2	few	TRBJ2-5	TGTGCCAGCAGAAAGGGTAGCGGGAGTGGAGAGACCCAGTACTTC	CASRKGSGSGETQYF
TRBV20-1	TRBD2	-	TRBJ2-3	TGCAGTGCTAGAGGGGGTAGCGGGGGGAAAGATACGCAGTATTTT	CSARGGSGGKDTQYF
TRBV14	-	once	TRBJ1-1	TGTGCCAGCAGCCAAGAATGGGAGGGGACTGAAGCTTTCTTT	CASSQEWEGTEAFF
TRBV6-1	-	-	TRBJ2-7	TGTGCCAGCAGTGAAAGGGTACAATACGAGCAGTACTTC	CASSERVQYEQYF
TRBV20-1	TRBD2	-	TRBJ2-3	TGCAGTGCCAATATACTAGCGGGAGGGCCTAAATACACAGATACGCAGTATTTT	CSANILAGGPKYTDTQYF
TRBV20-1	-	many	TRBJ1-5	TGCAGTGTACAGAATAATCAGCCCCAGCATTTT	CSVQNNQPQHF
TRBV9	-	-	TRBJ1-4	TGTGCCAGCAGCGACGAATCGGGGGCAGGGGCGTTTAATGAAAAACTGTTTTTT	CASSDESGAGAFNEKLFF
TRBV7-9	-	-	TRBJ1-2	TGTGCCAGCAGCTTAGAGGACGGGAGCTACACCTTC	CASSLEDGSYTF
TRBV11-1	TRBD2	-	TRBJ2-5	TGTGCCAGCAGCGTCCTAGCGGGAGGAGAAGTAGAGACCCAGTACTTC	CASSVLAGGEVETQYF
TRBV20-1	-	-	TRBJ1-2	TGCAGTGCGAGGAACAGGGATGGCTACACCTTC	CSARNRDGYTF
TRBV6-4	TRBD1	once	TRBJ1-5	TGTGCCAGCAGTGGACAGGGGGGGGGGCCCCAGCATTTT	CASSGQGGGPQHF
TRBV12-3/TRBV12-4	-	-	TRBJ2-2	TGTGCCAGCACCACTGACGGATACACCGGGGAGCTGTTTTTT	CASTTDGYTGELFF
TRBV10-3	-	few	TRBJ2-3	TGTGCCTCCATGTGGGGGGCCGAAGATACGCAGTATTTT	CASMWGAEDTQYF
TRBV7-2	-	-	TRBJ1-2	TGTGCCAGCAGCTTAGATGGAGTGGAGGCCCCGACCTATGGCTACACCTTC	CASSLDGVEAPTYGYTF
TRBV20-1	TRBD2	few	TRBJ2-7	TGCAGTGCTAACCGGGCTACTAGCGGGAGCCTTTACGAGCAGTACTTC	CSANRATSGSLYEQYF
TRBV7-9	-	-	TRBJ2-1	TGTGCCAGCAGCTTACCCAGGTCCGCTAGTGAGCAGTTCTTC	CASSLPRSASEQFF
TRBV11-1	TRBD1	-	TRBJ1-2	TGTGCCAGCAGCTCCCGGACAGGGGGGGACTATGGCTACACCTTC	CASSSRTGGDYGYTF
TRBV5-1	TRBD2	many	TRBJ2-7	TGCGCCAGCAGTAAAGGGACTAGCGGGAGGAGCTCCTACGAGCAGTACTTC	CASSKGTSGRSSYEQYF
TRBV5-6	-	few	TRBJ2-3	TGTGCCAGCAGCTTCGACGAAAGAGGCACAGATACGCAGTATTTT	CASSFDERGTDTQYF
TRBV6-5	TRBD1	-	TRBJ1-2	TGTGCCAGCCAGGGGGGAGGTGGCTACACCTTC	CASQGGGGYTF
TRBV9	-	few	TRBJ2-1	TGTGCCAGCAGCGTAATTGATCGGGCGACCTACAATGAGCAGTTCTTC	CASSVIDRATYNEQFF
TRBV29-1	-	few	TRBJ2-1	TGCAGCGTTGAAAGGGGGTTCGGGTACAATGAGCAGTTCTTC	CSVERGFGYNEQFF
TRBV5-1	TRBD1	-	TRBJ2-7	TGCGCCAGCAGCTTGTGGGGGACAGGTGACTACGAGCAGTACTTC	CASSLWGTGDYEQYF
TRBV6-1	-	-	TRBJ1-1	TGTGCCACCGTAAGGGGCACTGAAGCTTTCTTT	CATVRGTEAFF
TRBV11-2	TRBD2	-	TRBJ2-3	TGTGCCAGCAGTTACTTTGGCGGGGGGGCGAATACGCAGTATTTT	CASSYFGGGANTQYF
TRBV6-5	-	-	TRBJ1-2	TGTGCCAGCAGTTACTCGCGGGAGAGGAACTATGGCTACACCTTC	CASSYSRERNYGYTF
TRBV10-3	-	-	TRBJ2-5	TGTGCCATCAGTGAGTCTGGAACAGTAGAGACCCAGTACTTC	CAISESGTVETQYF
TRBV29-1	TRBD1	few	TRBJ2-1	TGCAGCGTTGAGCCCGGGACAGGGAATTACAATGAGCAGTTCTTC	CSVEPGTGNYNEQFF
TRBV4-1	-	few	TRBJ2-1	TGCGCCAGCAGCCAAGATGGGCCTTTTATTGGGGAGCAGTTCTTC	CASSQDGPFIGEQFF
TRBV20-1	TRBD1	-	TRBJ1-6	TGCAGTGCGACCTGGGACAGGGAATCCTCACCCCTCCACTTT	CSATWDRESSPLHF
TRBV28	TRBD2	few	TRBJ2-3	TGTGCCAGCAGTCCCTTTGATAGCGGGGGCACAGATACGCAGTATTTT	CASSPFDSGGTDTQYF
TRBV27	TRBD1	-	TRBJ1-2	TGTGCCAGCAGTTTATTTAGGGGGCAGGGCTATGGCTACACCTTC	CASSLFRGQGYGYTF
TRBV20-1	-	few	TRBJ1-6	TGCAGTGCGATCGGGGCAGACTATAATTCACCCCTCCACTTT	CSAIGADYNSPLHF
TRBV2	-	-	TRBJ1-2	TGTGCCAGCAGCTACGGGACACCCGACTATGGCTACACCTTC	CASSYGTPDYGYTF
TRBV24-1	-	-	TRBJ2-7	TGCGCCACCCGGCCGACGGGACACCTCGGCAATGAGCAGTACTTC	CATRPTGHLGNEQYF
TRBV7-9	-	-	TRBJ2-7	TGTGCCAGCACCTCCTCGCCCTACGAGCAGTACTTC	CASTSSPYEQYF
TRBV12-3/TRBV12-4	TRBD1	-	TRBJ2-7	TGTGCCAGCGGTATGACAGGGGGTTCTTACAATGAGCAGTACTTC	CASGMTGGSYNEQYF
TRBV3-1	-	-	TRBJ2-2	TGTGCCAGCAGCCAAGAAAAGGGCGGGGAGCTGTTTTTT	CASSQEKGGELFF
TRBV9	TRBD1	-	TRBJ1-5	TGTGCCAGCAGCTATACGGGACAGGGGTATCAGCCCCAGCATTTT	CASSYTGQGYQPQHF
TRBV4-2	-	few	TRBJ1-2	TGTGCCAGCAGCCAAGATAAATTGGGGGTACCTTATGGCTACACCTTC	CASSQDKLGVPYGYTF
TRBV20-1	TRBD2	once	TRBJ2-5	TGCAGCACCATCGGAGCTAGCGGGATTCAAGAGACCCAGTACTTC	CSTIGASGIQETQYF
TRBV13	-	-	TRBJ1-4	TGTGCCAGCAGCTTACGTTTGGCGGGATTTGCAACTAATGAAAAACTGTTTTTT	CASSLRLAGFATNEKLFF
TRBV27	-	-	TRBJ2-1	TGTGCCAGCAGTTTAACCAGGGTCGGCCCGGATGAGCAGTTCTTC	CASSLTRVGPDEQFF
TRBV20-1	-	many	TRBJ2-7	TGCAGTGCTGTCGGACAGCATGACAGCTCCTACGAGCAGTACTTC	CSAVGQHDSSYEQYF
TRBV21-1	-	-	TRBJ2-1	TGTGCCAGCAGGGGGCGGGAGAAAGACAATGAGCAGTTCTTC	CASRGREKDNEQFF
TRBV29-1	TRBD1	many	TRBJ2-1	TGCAGCGTCGGCACACAGGGGTCTGAGCAGTTCTTC	CSVGTQGSEQFF
TRBV5-1	TRBD2	few	TRBJ2-5	TGCGCCAGCAGCTCTTTGGAGACTAGCGGGAGTACAGAGGAGACCCAGTACTTC	CASSSLETSGSTEETQYF
TRBV12-3/TRBV12-4	-	few	TRBJ2-3	TGTGCCAGCAGTTTAGCGGCAGAATCGCAGTATTTT	CASSLAAESQYF
TRBV28	-	-	TRBJ2-1	TGTGCCAGCACCTCGGGGTATGAGCAGTTCTTC	CASTSGYEQFF
TRBV20-1	TRBD2	-	TRBJ2-1	TGCAGTGCTAGTACTAGCGGGGGTGAGCAGTTCTTC	CSASTSGGEQFF
TRBV10-3	-	few	TRBJ1-6	TGTGCCATCAGTGAGTCGGAAATTCGGGATTCACCCCTCCACTTT	CAISESEIRDSPLHF
TRBV3-1	-	-	TRBJ2-5	TGTGCCAGCAGCTGGGACACCGACTCTCTGTACCAAGAGACCCAGTACTTC	CASSWDTDSLYQETQYF
TRBV20-1	TRBD2	-	TRBJ2-5	TGCAGTGCCTACATAGCGGGGCACCAAGAGACCCAGTACTTC	CSAYIAGHQETQYF
TRBV6-5	TRBD1	few	TRBJ1-5	TGTGCCTCCAGGGGGGGGAAAGGGCAGCCCCAGCATTTT	CASRGGKGQPQHF
TRBV5-1	TRBD2	few	TRBJ2-7	TGCGCCAGCAGCTTACAACTAGCGGGGATCGAGCAGTACTTC	CASSLQLAGIEQYF
TRBV6-2/TRBV6-3	TRBD2	-	TRBJ2-7	TGTGCCAGCAGTCGCCGGACTAGCGGGACCTATCACTACGAGCAGTACTTC	CASSRRTSGTYHYEQYF
TRBV15	-	-	TRBJ2-1	TGTGCCACCGGCAGAGACCGGGACACTTACAATGAGCAGTTCTTC	CATGRDRDTYNEQFF